This is a list of T cell receptor beta chains from one sample in a study of blood T cell repertoires in COVID-19. Profiling relied on immunoSEQ multiplex PCR, and the TCRdb table lists in-frame clones only, not all of them. The sample carries roughly 300,000 clones, roughly 86% recorded once. What was sequenced was peripheral blood. The source of these receptors is a woman aged 50 to 60 with acute or convalescent COVID-19. CDR3s include the opening cysteine and the closing phenylalanine or tryptophan. Where a row states a size, it is once, few, many or the class of an expanded clone; other rows omit it.

j_gene,abundance,v_gene,CDR3aa
TRBJ1-5,NA,TRBV6-5,CASSGFRNQPQHF
TRBJ1-1,NA,TRBV5-1,CASSFLPVAMNTEAFF
TRBJ2-7,NA,TRBV7-9,CASSEGGRGRGSYEQYF
TRBJ1-5,NA,TRBV28,CASREIEPQHF
TRBJ2-2,NA,TRBV5-4,CASSLGPSNTGELFF
TRBJ1-1,NA,TRBV6-2/TRBV6-3,CASSYRSNTEAFF
TRBJ2-4,NA,TRBV28,CASSGAPPKNIQYF
TRBJ1-4,NA,TRBV5-6,CASSWGGSEKLFF
TRBJ2-1,NA,TRBV18,CASSPRGQGAYEQFF
TRBJ1-1,NA,TRBV28,CASVGSGGNTEAFF
TRBJ1-1,NA,TRBV18,CASSLGAPTNTEAFF
TRBJ2-7,NA,TRBV29-1,CSVQPSGRHEQYF
TRBJ2-7,once,TRBV19,CASSILSGASYEQYF
TRBJ1-4,NA,TRBV6-5,CASSYGDTYEKLFF
TRBJ1-5,NA,TRBV6-5,CASRGQGLSAPQHF
TRBJ1-5,NA,TRBV10-3,CAISEGQNSNQPQHF
TRBJ2-1,NA,TRBV19,CASSIDRGNEQFF
TRBJ1-1,NA,TRBV11-2,CASSLQGVGNTEAFF
TRBJ1-1,NA,TRBV28,CASNSQGVTEAFF
TRBJ2-3,NA,TRBV5-1,CASSFDPGQGTDTQYF
TRBJ2-1,NA,TRBV6-5,CASSFTGEYNEQFF
TRBJ2-3,NA,TRBV1,CTSSQAGSGVSTDTQYF
TRBJ1-6,NA,TRBV11-2,CASSLAGNYGGLASPLHF
TRBJ2-1,NA,TRBV5-6,CASSLAGLRVTYNEQFF
TRBJ2-7,NA,TRBV4-1,CASSRSDSSYEQYF
TRBJ2-2,NA,TRBV6-4,CASRSGVGELFF
TRBJ1-2,NA,TRBV24-1,CATSDPFGGVYGYTF
TRBJ1-2,NA,TRBV27,CASSSGYGYTF
TRBJ1-2,NA,TRBV18,CASSPQSRALYGYTF